The clone carrying this T cell receptor beta chain occurred once. V dropped 6 bases and J dropped 2; count of bases not matched to a gene: 7. The CDR3 runs to 14 residues. Germline CDR1 SNHLY, CDR2 FYNNEI. Authors' data handling: Amplified reference gene primers provided the basis for estimating nucleated cell counts. Only in-frame clones appear in the TCRdb table, and some are missing; sequencing was by immunoSEQ multiplex PCR. The V and J calls and clone size were taken over from that table, and D and trimming were inferred from the DNA. This table holds around 130,000 clones, 85% to 90% found once. The sample comes from a study of blood T cell repertoires in COVID-19. Study summary: Material from acute and convalescent COVID-19 was sourced from the United States, Italy and Spain. In each case, the material was cDNA or gDNA derived from T cells, B-cell-depleted T cells, or PBMCs.

The chain uses TRBV2 and TRBJ2-7; 7 nucleotides match TRBD1. The sample was peripheral blood. The TCR comes from a man aged 60 to 75 with acute or convalescent COVID-19. The CDR3 DNA reads TGTGCCAGCAGACCGACAGGGCTGGCCTACGAGCAGTACTTC. Amino acids: CASRPTGLAYEQYF.